The 4 T cell receptor beta chains reported below all come from one sample, sequenced in a study of regulatory T cells in long-lasting Graves disease (dated by TCRdb to 2020 to 2023). Read against the paper, the sample's time point label means: persistent/refractory GD, antithyroid drugs over 5 years with positive TRAb. For both TCR sequencing and RNA sequencing, RNA was extracted from PBMCs using TRIzol. Library preparation used multiplex PCR. TCRdb shows the sequencer as Illumina HiSeq 4000. To build TCR beta libraries, CDR3 regions were amplified by Arm-PCR using iRepertoire HTBI primers. TCRdb reprocessing: public reads trimmed at Q25 with fastp, clones called with MiXCR, in-frame beta chains kept. Here each entry gathers all rows of one CDR3 protein and keeps the most common genes and DNA. For this sample there are under 500,000 distinct CDR3 sequences; around 20% appear just once. The ten largest clones represent roughly 20% of the sample.

The sample consisted of peripheral blood mononuclear cells (PBMCs), taken when the disease was refractory, from a patient treated with antithyroid drugs. These receptors were collected from a female donor with Graves disease.

This clonotype was detected a few times. The V and J genes are TRBV29-1 and TRBJ1-4, with 7 positions matching TRBD1. The germline gives CDR1 SQVTM, CDR2 ANQGSEA. The trim removed 5 bases at V and 6 bases at J, leaving 9 bases unmatched. The CDR3 contains 14 residues. CDR3 DNA: TGCAGCGTTTCCCACAGGGGCATACATGAAAAACTGTTTTTT. Its protein is CSVSHRGIHEKLFF.

Details on this clonotype: This may arise from a read error, as a much more abundant clone is one base away. The CDR3 sequence is CANTLTGPNTEAFF. The CDR3 DNA reads as TGTGCCAACACATTAACAGGGCCGAACACTGAAGCTTTCTTT. The chain employs TRBV12-3 or TRBV12-4 and TRBJ1-1; D might be TRBD1 (6 bases). The germline V and J ends were trimmed by 10 bases and 1 base, with 16 bases remaining between them. The CDR3 totals 14 residues.

In its sample, this clonotype was seen a few times. This chain uses TRBV27 with TRBJ2-7, with 9 positions matching TRBD1. The CDR3 runs to 15 residues. Germline values: CDR1 MNHEY, CDR2 SMNVEV (reference sequence). J lost 3 bases, V lost 2 bases, and 5 bases had no gene match. The CDR3 loop reads CASSLGTGKNYEQYF. The CDR3 region has the DNA TGTGCCAGCAGTTTAGGGACAGGGAAAAACTACGAGCAGTACTTC.

This clonotype was seen repeatedly, ten times or more. The chain combines TRBV6-1 with TRBJ1-1; D possibly corresponds to TRBD1 (6 bases). V lost 0 bases to trimming and J lost 0 bases, with 17 bases between them. This CDR3 contains 18 residues. CDR1 and CDR2 from the germline V gene are MNHNS and SASEGT. The CDR3 DNA is TGTGCCAGCAGTGAAGCGCTTCTGGCAGGGGCTTTGAACACTGAAGCTTTCTTT. Its translation: CASSEALLAGALNTEAFF.